The subject of this entry is one T cell receptor (beta chain). Its specificity is unknown. The record originates from a study of CD4 T cells in relation to SARS-CoV-2 and coronaviruses. On the study more broadly: TCR beta CDR3s were sequenced after roughly ten-day antigen culture of PBMCs. No peptide or an HIV-1 Nef peptide pool served as negative control.

The data were produced by immunoSEQ multiplex PCR, yet TCRdb's version contains in-frame clones alone and is incomplete. The sample yields some 21,000 clones, 74% seen once. CDR1 and CDR2 from the germline V gene are SGHVS and FNYEAQ. The CDR3 consists of 15 residues. The V gene lost 1 base and the J gene lost 0 bases, with 4 bases spanning the gap. Unexposed donor CD4+ T cells date from about 2011-2019, before the COVID-19 pandemic. After less than 11 days of culture, CD4+ T cells were isolated. Unexposed-donor CD4+ T cells were probed with SARS-CoV-2 S/N and four cold-coronavirus spikes, cells permitting.

The sequencing input was CD4+ T cells from PBMCs, cultured in vitro. The chain is built from TRBV7-6 and TRBJ1-6; D uncertain. The TCR comes from a human donor in good health. The CDR3 DNA reads as TGTGCCAGCAGCTTAGGGAGCTCCTATAATTCACCCCTCCACTTT. Translating it yields CASSLGSSYNSPLHF.